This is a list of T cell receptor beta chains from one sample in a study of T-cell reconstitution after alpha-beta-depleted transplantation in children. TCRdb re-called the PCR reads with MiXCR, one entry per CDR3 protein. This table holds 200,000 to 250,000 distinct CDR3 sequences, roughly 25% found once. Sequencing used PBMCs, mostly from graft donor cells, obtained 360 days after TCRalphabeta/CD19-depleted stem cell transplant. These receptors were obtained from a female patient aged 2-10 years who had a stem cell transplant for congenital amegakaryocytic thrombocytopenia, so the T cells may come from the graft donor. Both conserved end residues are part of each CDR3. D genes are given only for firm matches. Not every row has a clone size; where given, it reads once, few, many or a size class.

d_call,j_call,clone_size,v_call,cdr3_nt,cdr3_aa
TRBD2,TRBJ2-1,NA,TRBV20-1,TGCAGTGCTAGAGGCGGGGGGGTCTACAATGAGCAGTTCTTC,CSARGGGVYNEQFF
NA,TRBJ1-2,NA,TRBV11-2,TGTGCCAGCAGCCCAACCCAGAGTCCTGTCTATGGCTACACCTTC,CASSPTQSPVYGYTF
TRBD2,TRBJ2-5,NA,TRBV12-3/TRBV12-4,TGTGCCAGCAGTTACGGACTAGCGGGGGCTCAAGAGACCCAGTACTTC,CASSYGLAGAQETQYF
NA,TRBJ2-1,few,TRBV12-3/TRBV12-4,TGTGCCAGCACTCGACGGAGGTACAATGAGCAGTTCTTC,CASTRRRYNEQFF
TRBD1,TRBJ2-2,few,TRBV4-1,TGCGCCAGCAGATCGACAGGGCGGACCGGGGAGCTGTTTTTT,CASRSTGRTGELFF
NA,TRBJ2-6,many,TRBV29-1,TGCAGCGTTCAGAGGTCTGGGGCCAACGTCCTGACTTTC,CSVQRSGANVLTF
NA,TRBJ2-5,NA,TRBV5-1,TGCGCCAGCACCCAAGGTCAGGGGCGGGGGACCCAGTACTTC,CASTQGQGRGTQYF
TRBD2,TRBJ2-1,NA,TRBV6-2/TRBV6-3,TGTGCCAGCAGTCCCCGGACTAGCGGGAGCGGGAGAAGGGACAATGAGCAGTTCTTC,CASSPRTSGSGRRDNEQFF
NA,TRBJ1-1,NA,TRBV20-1,TGCAGTGCTAGAGATGGTGGCAGGCCTGAAGCTTTCTTT,CSARDGGRPEAFF
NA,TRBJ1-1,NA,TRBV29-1,TGCAGCGTGCCCGCCGGACAGACCTCGAACACTGAAGCTTTCTTT,CSVPAGQTSNTEAFF
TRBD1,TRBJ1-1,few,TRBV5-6,TGTGCCAGCAGCAGCCTGGACAGGGAAAACACTGAAGCTTTCTTT,CASSSLDRENTEAFF
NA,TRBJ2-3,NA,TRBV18,TGTGCCAGCTCACCACCGTCCAGGGCAGATACGCAGTATTTT,CASSPPSRADTQYF
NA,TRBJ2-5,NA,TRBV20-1,TGCAGTCCCACGAGAGAGACCCAGTACTTC,CSPTRETQYF
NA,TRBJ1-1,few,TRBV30,TGTGCCTGGAGTGTACACATGAACACTGAAGCTTTCTTT,CAWSVHMNTEAFF
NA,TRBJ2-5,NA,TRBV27,TGTGCCAGCAGTTTAATGGGGGACGGGGAGACCCAGTACTTC,CASSLMGDGETQYF
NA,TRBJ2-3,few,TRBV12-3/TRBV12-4,TGTGCCAGCAGTTCAGGGTTAGATACGCAGTATTTT,CASSSGLDTQYF
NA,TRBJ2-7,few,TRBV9,TGTGCCAGCAGCACAACTCCAGCAAGCTACGAGCAGTACTTC,CASSTTPASYEQYF